A single sample gave rise to the 26 T cell receptor beta chains below, sequenced in a study of regulatory T cells in long-lasting Graves disease. Arm-PCR of CDR3 regions and iRepertoire HTBI primers were used to build TCR beta libraries. Using its own MiXCR run on the multiplex PCR reads, TCRdb lists one record per CDR3 protein. The sample has about 660,000 distinct CDR3 sequences, around 30% seen once. Time point here: persistent/refractory GD, antithyroid drugs over 5 years with positive TRAb. PBMCs were the source of the RNA used for TCR sequencing. Sample: peripheral blood mononuclear cells (PBMCs), taken when the disease was refractory, from a patient treated with antithyroid drugs. Receptors originate from a female donor with Graves disease.

The gene calls are TRBV30 and TRBJ1-6; 7 bases are shared with TRBD1. Germline trimming cut 0 bases from V and 10 bases from J; bases unmatched to any gene: 6. The length of the CDR3 is 14 residues. From germline, CDR1 is GTSNPN and CDR2 SVGIG (reference sequence). The CDR3 sequence: CAWSVTGFNSPLHF. For the CDR3, the DNA is TGTGCCTGGAGTGTGACAGGGTTTAACTCACCCCTCCACTTT.

This clonotype was observed a few times. V is TRBV29-1 and J is TRBJ1-1; possibly TRBD1 for D (6 bases). CDR1 and CDR2 from the germline V gene are SQVTM and ANQGSEA. This CDR3 contains 14 residues. V was trimmed by 4 bases and J by 0 bases, leaving 12 bases between them. CDR3 loop: CSVGDTTMNTEAFF. The CDR3 DNA follows: TGCAGCGTTGGGGACACAACCATGAACACTGAAGCTTTCTTT.

The chain recombines TRBV6-9 with TRBJ1-5, with D hard to call. V shed 3 bases and J shed 7 bases, with 10 bases lying between them. CDR1 and CDR2 (germline): MNHGY, SVAAGI. The CDR3 contains 13 residues. Written as DNA, the CDR3 is TGTGCCAGCAGTTACTCAGAGATACAGCCCCAGCATTTT. Amino acid sequence: CASSYSEIQPQHF.

The V and J genes are TRBV9 and TRBJ1-1; D not certain. The V end was cut by 0 bases, the J end by 3 bases, with 9 bases between. Germline CDR1 SGDLS, CDR2 YYNGEE. The CDR3 totals 14 residues. The CDR3 DNA sequence: TGTGCCAGCAGCGTAGATGCAGCTTACACTGAAGCTTTCTTT. Translating gives CASSVDAAYTEAFF.

The V call is TRBV20-1, the J call TRBJ1-2, with D possibly being TRBD1 (6 bases). The CDR3 length is 13 residues. V shed 8 bases and J shed 7 bases, with 20 bases lying between them. Germline V gene sequence: CDR1 DFQATT, CDR2 SNEGSKA (reference sequence). CDR3 coding DNA: TGCAGTACTCCCAAGGACAGCTTTTCTGGCTACACCTTC. This gives the protein CSTPKDSFSGYTF.

V usage is TRBV6-5 and J usage is TRBJ1-1, with D possibly matching TRBD1 (5 bases). Trimming shortened V by 0 bases and J by 8 bases, and 16 bases separated the two germline ends. Per germline, CDR1 MNHEY and CDR2 SVGAGI. The CDR3 extends over 15 amino acids. The CDR3 is CASSYSGDHSREAFF. CDR3 DNA sequence: TGTGCCAGCAGTTACTCGGGGGATCACTCTAGGGAAGCTTTCTTT.

This clonotype turned up a few times. J is TRBJ1-1 and V is TRBV7-2; D is unclear. This CDR3 is built from 13 residues. V gave up 3 bases and J gave up 6 bases, with 11 bases separating them. The germline V gene encodes CDR1 SGHTA and CDR2 FQGNSA. The CDR3 reads CASSFSGIPEAFF. The CDR3 DNA sequence: TGTGCCAGCAGCTTCTCGGGCATCCCTGAAGCTTTCTTT.

This clonotype was counted between two and nine times. This chain links TRBV10-3 with TRBJ2-7; D is perhaps TRBD1 (5 bases). The CDR3 spans 12 residues. Between the trimmed V and J ends, which lost 6 bases and 2 bases, there was a span of 8 bases. Germline lookup yields CDR1 ENHRY and CDR2 SYGVKD. As DNA, the CDR3 is TGTGCCATCAGCGCGACAGCCTACGAGCAGTACTTC. Translating gives CAISATAYEQYF.

The chain uses TRBV5-1 and TRBJ1-1; 7 nucleotides line up with TRBD1. With V trimmed by 0 bases and J by 4 bases, 3 bases remained unmatched. The CDR3 contains 14 residues. In germline, CDR1 is SGHRS, CDR2 YFSETQ. CDR3 in DNA: TGCGCCAGCAGCTTGGAGACAGGGTTCACTGAAGCTTTCTTT. Its protein product is CASSLETGFTEAFF.

The V call is TRBV19, the J call TRBJ1-1; possibly TRBD1 for D (5 bases). This CDR3 region has 13 residues. Germline loops: CDR1 LNHDA, CDR2 SQIVND (reference sequence). The ends were cut back, 6 bases at V and 5 bases at J, with 13 bases in the middle. This CDR3 is CASRTGVGTEAFF. The CDR3 DNA sequence: TGTGCCAGTAGAACAGGTGTCGGAACTGAAGCTTTCTTT.

The sample holds many counts of this clonotype. This chain links TRBV11-2 with TRBJ1-1, with D hard to call. The germline gives CDR1 SGHAT, CDR2 FQNNGV. With 4 bases removed from V and 1 base from J, the gap between germline ends came to 13 bases. The CDR3 has 15 residues. The CDR3 nucleotides are TGTGCCAGCAGCTACCCGACCGGGCGGAACACTGAAGCTTTCTTT. Its protein is CASSYPTGRNTEAFF.

The chain is built from TRBV20-1 and TRBJ1-2; 10 positions match TRBD1. The ends lost 6 bases at V and 5 bases at J; junction bases unmatched: 6. This CDR3 contains 13 residues. Germline-derived CDR1 and CDR2 are DFQATT and SNEGSKA (reference sequence). The CDR3 bases are TGCAGTGCCCAGACAGGGGGCCGATATGGCTACACCTTC. Its protein is CSAQTGGRYGYTF.

This clonotype turned up a few times. The CDR3 sequence is CASGWGDRGYSYEQYF. The CDR3 region has the DNA TGTGCTAGTGGTTGGGGGGACAGGGGCTACTCCTACGAGCAGTACTTC. This chain connects TRBV12-5 to TRBJ2-7, with 10 bases lining up with TRBD1. Germline V gives CDR1 LGHNT, CDR2 FRNRAP. V dropped 4 bases and J dropped 0; count of bases not matched to a gene: 6. The CDR3 is 16 amino acids.

This clonotype was detected ten times or more. V usage is TRBV2 and J usage is TRBJ1-6, with D possibly TRBD1 on 5 matching bases. CDR1 is SNHLY and CDR2 is FYNNEI in the germline V gene. CDR3 size: 17 residues. V was trimmed by 5 bases and J by 5 bases, leaving 19 bases between them. As DNA, the CDR3 is TGTGCCAGCAGTCGTGACTCGGCACGGGGACATAATTCACCCCTCCACTTT. Amino acid sequence: CASSRDSARGHNSPLHF.

The chain carries TRBV7-9 and TRBJ1-3; possibly TRBD1 for D (5 bases). The germline V gene encodes CDR1 SEHNR and CDR2 FQNEAQ (reference sequence). V was cut by 7 bases and J by 2 bases, with 12 bases left in between. This CDR3 comprises 14 residues. This chain's CDR3 is CASTAGSPGNTIYF. The CDR3 DNA sequence: TGTGCCAGCACTGCAGGGAGCCCTGGAAACACCATATATTTT.

This chain links TRBV28 with TRBJ1-3; D is unclear. V lost 6 bases and J lost 0, with 9 bases in between. CDR1 and CDR2 (germline): MDHEN, SYDVKM. This CDR3 contains 14 residues. CDR3 sequence (DNA): TGTGCCAGCAGATCAGACCCCTCTGGAAACACCATATATTTT. Translating it yields CASRSDPSGNTIYF. Full variable domain (remainder filled in from reference TRBV28 and TRBJ1-3): DVKVTQSSRYLVKRTGEKVFLECVQDMDHENMFWYRQDPGLGLRLIYFSYDVKMKEKGDIPEGYSVSREKKERFSLILESASTNQTSMYLCASRSDPSGNTIYFGEGSWLTVV.

The CDR3 region is CASSYQSFGPGPEAFF. CDR3 coding DNA: TGTGCCAGCAGTTACCAGTCTTTTGGACCAGGGCCTGAAGCTTTCTTT. The chain recombines TRBV6-5 with TRBJ1-1; possible D gene TRBD1, 5 bases. Germline CDR1 reads MNHEY; CDR2 reads SVGAGI. The CDR3 has 16 amino acids. V was shortened by 2 bases and J by 6 bases, with 19 bases between the two germline ends.

The chain has TRBV2 and TRBJ1-5; D uncertain. From germline, CDR1 is SNHLY and CDR2 FYNNEI. V was cut by 11 bases and J by 4 bases, with 21 bases left in between. This CDR3 comprises 15 residues. Here the CDR3 DNA reads TGTGCCTGCCGGCGAGGTGGCAGGTCAAATCAGCCCCAGCATTTT. Protein sequence: CACRRGGRSNQPQHF.

The chain links TRBV6-5 to TRBJ1-5; D is undetermined. The V end was cut by 2 bases, the J end by 7 bases, with 9 bases between. Per the germline V gene, CDR1 is MNHEY and CDR2 is SVGAGI. This CDR3 comprises 13 residues. The CDR3 reads CASSYGPLQPQHF. CDR3 DNA: TGTGCCAGCAGTTACGGGCCATTGCAGCCCCAGCATTTT.

This clonotype came up a few times. The chain uses TRBV19 and TRBJ1-2; 8 bases map to TRBD1. Germline loops: CDR1 LNHDA, CDR2 SQIVND (reference sequence). The CDR3 is made up of 13 amino acids. The trim removed 7 bases at V and 4 bases at J, leaving 5 bases unmatched. The CDR3 sequence is CASIQTGVYGYTF. CDR3 DNA sequence: TGTGCCAGTATTCAGACAGGGGTCTATGGCTACACCTTC.

The chain uses TRBV20-1 and TRBJ1-4; D remains unclear. The CDR3 sequence is 15 residues long. Germline CDR1 reads DFQATT; CDR2 reads SNEGSKA (reference sequence). V was trimmed by 3 bases and J by 7 bases, leaving 18 bases between them. CDR3 coding DNA: TGCAGTGCTAGGAGTCAGGTGGAATCGGGTGAAAAACTGTTTTTT. Translated, it gives CSARSQVESGEKLFF.

Note on this clonotype: A clone one base away is much larger, so this may be a read error. The chain joins TRBV2 to TRBJ2-4, with 11 bases identical to TRBD2. Germline V gene data show CDR1 as SNHLY and CDR2 as FYNNEI. V trimming: 6 bases; J trimming: 8 bases; junction bases outside the gene matches: 6. The CDR3 contains 14 residues. The CDR3 DNA reads TGTGCCAGCAGGACTAGCGGGGTGGTGGACATTCAGTACTTC. Protein sequence: CASRTSGVVDIQYF.

There are a few counts of this clonotype. The chain joins TRBV9 to TRBJ1-1, with D uncertain. This CDR3 is built from 15 residues. CDR1 is SGDLS, CDR2 YYNGEE, per germline. Trimming took off 0 bases at V and 0 bases at J, with 9 bases between the two ends. The CDR3, as DNA: TGTGCCAGCAGCGTAGTTCCGGAACTGAACACTGAAGCTTTCTTT. As protein: CASSVVPELNTEAFF. Based on the CDR3 plus reference TRBV9 and TRBJ1-1, the full variable domain is DSGVTQTPKHLITATGQRVTLRCSPRSGDLSVYWYQQSLDQGLQFLIQYYNGEERAKGNILERFSAQQFPDLHSELNLSSLELGDSALYFCASSVVPELNTEAFFGQGTRLTVV.

This clonotype was counted only a few times. This chain uses TRBV27 with TRBJ2-2; 8 positions agree with TRBD2. This CDR3 region has 16 residues. Trimming at V came to 1 base and at J to 5 bases, leaving 6 bases not matched to a gene. The germline gives CDR1 MNHEY, CDR2 SMNVEV (reference sequence). This chain's CDR3 is CASSLYAGGGTGELFF. The CDR3 DNA is TGTGCCAGCAGTTTATATGCGGGAGGAGGTACCGGGGAGCTGTTTTTT.

This clonotype has more than one count but fewer than ten. This rearrangement joins TRBV27 to TRBJ2-2; D uncertain. The CDR3 covers 15 residues. The V end was cut by 4 bases, the J end by 5 bases, with 14 bases between. From germline, CDR1 is MNHEY and CDR2 SMNVEV (reference sequence). The CDR3 spells CASSSLGSQTGELFF. The CDR3 coding sequence is TGTGCCAGCAGTTCCCTTGGTTCTCAGACCGGGGAGCTGTTTTTT.

This clonotype was detected only once. V gene TRBV12-3 or TRBV12-4 combines with J gene TRBJ1-5, with D uncertain. CDR3 length equals 15 residues. With 7 bases removed from V and 2 bases from J, the gap between germline ends came to 15 bases. CDR3 nucleotides: TGTGCCAGCACCTCAACGGGTGTTGGCAATCAGCCCCAGCATTTT. The encoded protein is CASTSTGVGNQPQHF.